Listed below are T cell receptor beta chains from one sample, sequenced in a study of T cells after yellow fever vaccination. Using its own MiXCR run on the 5' RACE reads, TCRdb lists one record per CDR3 protein. The table includes 400,000 or so distinct CDR3 sequences, about 19% detected once. The specimen was PBMCs, collected before the yellow fever booster vaccination. All receptors come from a young man who received the YFV17D yellow fever vaccine. The CDR3 runs from the conserved cysteine through the conserved F or W. Each record gives: V gene, clone size, D gene, J gene, CDR3 DNA, CDR3 protein. A D gene is named only where the DNA matches it firmly. For some rows the clone size is stated as once, few or many, or as a class when expanded; others skip it.

TRBV20-1	few	.	TRBJ2-7	TGCAGTGCTAGGGCCGGGGACGAGCAGTACTTC	CSARAGDEQYF
TRBV4-1	.	.	TRBJ1-4	TGCGCCAGCAGCCAAGAGGGTACTGTAAAACTGTTTTTT	CASSQEGTVKLFF
TRBV7-3	few	TRBD2	TRBJ2-7	TGTGCCAGCAGTGGAGCGGGGGGCCTCGAGCAGTACTTC	CASSGAGGLEQYF
TRBV6-6	few	.	TRBJ2-1	TGTGCCAGCAGTTACGAGTCCTACAATGAGCAGTTCTTC	CASSYESYNEQFF
TRBV7-2	.	.	TRBJ1-1	TGTGCCAGTTCCCTTTTAGGGAGGGTCACTGAAGCTTTCTTT	CASSLLGRVTEAFF
TRBV6-2/TRBV6-3	.	.	TRBJ1-5	TGTGCCAGCAGTTACTTTGCACAGGGCGGCAATCAGCCCCAGCATTTT	CASSYFAQGGNQPQHF
TRBV7-2	few	.	TRBJ2-7	TGTGCCAGCAGCTCAGCTACTAGGAGGGAGCAGTACTTC	CASSSATRREQYF
TRBV10-3	few	TRBD2	TRBJ2-1	TGTGCCATCAGTGAGGGTCGGGGGGATGAGCAGTTCTTC	CAISEGRGDEQFF
TRBV28	many	.	TRBJ2-3	TGTGCCGGCGGGGGCTTCTCAGATACGCAGTATTTT	CAGGGFSDTQYF
TRBV12-3/TRBV12-4	.	TRBD1	TRBJ2-3	TGTGCCAGCAGCTGGCGAGACAGGGGAAGCACAGATACGCAGTATTTT	CASSWRDRGSTDTQYF
TRBV20-1	few	.	TRBJ1-2	TGCAGTGCTAGCCCGGCTAACTATGGCTACACCTTC	CSASPANYGYTF
TRBV20-1	.	.	TRBJ2-7	TGCAGTGCTACCGGGACGGCCGCCTACGAGCAGTACTTC	CSATGTAAYEQYF
TRBV3-1	few	.	TRBJ2-1	TGTGCCAGCAAGAAGGAGGACAATGAGCAGTTCTTC	CASKKEDNEQFF
TRBV29-1	.	.	TRBJ2-1	TGCAGCGTTGTATGGGGCCTATCGTCTGTCGATGAGCAGTTCTTC	CSVVWGLSSVDEQFF
TRBV6-6	.	.	TRBJ1-6	TGTGCCAGCAGTCAACGGGAAGCAGTCGGAAATTCACCCCTCCACTTT	CASSQREAVGNSPLHF
TRBV20-1	.	TRBD1	TRBJ2-7	TGCAGTGCTGGGACAGGGGGCGCATACGAGCAGTACTTC	CSAGTGGAYEQYF
TRBV7-9	.	TRBD1	TRBJ2-2	TGTGCCAGCAGCGTGACAGGGTACCCCGGGGAGCTGTTTTTT	CASSVTGYPGELFF
TRBV4-1	few	.	TRBJ2-1	TGCGCCAGCAGCCCCTGGGGCCGTGAGCAGTTCTTC	CASSPWGREQFF
TRBV7-6	.	TRBD2	TRBJ2-3	TGTGCCAGCAGCATACGACTAGCGGGGGGCTTCACAGATACGCAGTATTTT	CASSIRLAGGFTDTQYF
TRBV6-5	.	.	TRBJ2-2	TGTGCCAGCAGTTATTCTATCACCGGGGAGCTGTTTTTT	CASSYSITGELFF
TRBV7-3	.	TRBD1	TRBJ2-3	TGTGCCAGCAGCTTAAGACAGGGAAGTTTTGACGAAGATACGCAGTATTTT	CASSLRQGSFDEDTQYF
TRBV15	.	.	TRBJ2-5	TGTGCCACCAGTGGAAGGTCCCTCCAAGAGACCCAGTACTTC	CATSGRSLQETQYF
TRBV5-1	.	.	TRBJ2-3	TGCGCCAGCAAGGGTGGAGGGGATACGCAGTATTTT	CASKGGGDTQYF
TRBV7-3	.	.	TRBJ1-1	TGTGCCAGCAGCTTGGGGACGGACACTGAAGCTTTCTTT	CASSLGTDTEAFF
TRBV5-1	.	.	TRBJ2-6	TGCGCCAGCAGCCCCCCGATCGGCCCTGGGGCCAACGTCCTGACTTTC	CASSPPIGPGANVLTF
TRBV7-3	many	.	TRBJ2-3	TGTGCCAGCAGCTTAATGGCATCAGATACGCAGTATTTT	CASSLMASDTQYF
TRBV6-5	.	.	TRBJ2-3	TGTGCCAGCAGTCCCAAAAGGGGACGGAACACAGATACGCAGTATTTT	CASSPKRGRNTDTQYF
TRBV13	few	TRBD2	TRBJ2-1	TGTGCCAGCAGCTTGGGACTAGCGGGCATGAGCTCCTACAATGAGCAGTTCTTC	CASSLGLAGMSSYNEQFF
TRBV4-2	few	TRBD1	TRBJ2-3	TGTGCCAGCAGCTACAGAGACAGGGGAACCACAGATACGCAGTATTTT	CASSYRDRGTTDTQYF
TRBV7-9	few	.	TRBJ1-3	TGTGCCAGCCAGAGGGCTGCGGTTGGAAACACCATATATTTT	CASQRAAVGNTIYF
TRBV4-2	.	TRBD1	TRBJ1-2	TGTGCCAGCAGCCAATCCGGACAGGGGGCCAACTATGGCTACACCTTC	CASSQSGQGANYGYTF
TRBV7-2	many	TRBD1	TRBJ2-1	TGTGCCAGCAGCCGGGACAGGGCAGAACTGTTCTTC	CASSRDRAELFF
TRBV2	few	.	TRBJ2-5	TGTGCCAGCAGCGTACAGAAGACCCAGTACTTC	CASSVQKTQYF
TRBV10-3	few	TRBD1	TRBJ1-1	TGTGCCGTTAGCGAAGGGGGCTTAACTGAAGCTTTCTTT	CAVSEGGLTEAFF
TRBV5-1	.	TRBD1	TRBJ1-6	TGCGCCAGCAGCTACGGACAGGCCGGGACACCCCTCCACTTT	CASSYGQAGTPLHF
TRBV20-1	few	.	TRBJ2-3	TGCAGTGCTAGTCCCAGCGGGACGCAGTATTTT	CSASPSGTQYF
TRBV12-5	few	.	TRBJ2-1	TGTGCTAGTGGTTTGTTGAATGAGCAGTTCTTC	CASGLLNEQFF